A single sample gave rise to the 26 T cell receptor beta chains below, sequenced in a study of regulatory dendritic cells for organ transplantation. Here immunoSEQ multiplex PCR was the method, and the copy in TCRdb shows in-frame clones only, minus some. There are about 7,100 clones in the sample; approximately 67% occur only once, and about 3.7% lies in the top ten. Allogeneic regulatory or mature dendritic cells were co-cultured for roughly five days with CFSE-labeled sorted T cells at 1:10. What these receptors recognize is not known. What was sequenced was memory CD4+ T cells from blood cultured with dendritic cells. Subset reported: CD45RO+ memory T cells. Receptor source: a human donor in good health.

This clone was picked up one time. J is TRBJ2-3 and V is TRBV19; 11 nucleotides agree with TRBD2. The CDR3 has 17 amino acids. V shed 5 bases, J shed 7 bases, and the junction held 14 bases outside the gene matches. From germline, CDR1 is LNHDA and CDR2 SQIVND (reference sequence). The CDR3 DNA follows: TGTGCCAGTAGTTCCCATTTAGCGGGGGGGCCTAGGAATACGCAGTATTTT. Amino acid sequence: CASSSHLAGGPRNTQYF. Full variable domain (outside the CDR3, taken from reference TRBV19 and TRBJ2-3): DGGITQSPKYLFRKEGQNVTLSCEQNLNHDAMYWYRQDPGQGLRLIYYSQIVNDFQKGDIAEGYSVSREKKESFPLTVTSAQKNPTAFYLCASSSHLAGGPRNTQYFGPGTRLTVL.

V usage is TRBV2 and J usage is TRBJ2-5; D possibly corresponds to TRBD2 (6 bases). V shed 4 bases and J shed 10 bases, with 10 bases lying between them. The CDR3 length is 11 residues. Germline lookup yields CDR1 SNHLY and CDR2 FYNNEI. The CDR3, as DNA: TGTGCCAGCAGTGTACGGGGGATCCAGTACTTC. As protein: CASSVRGIQYF.

This chain joins TRBV7-2 and TRBJ2-1; perhaps TRBD1 as D (6 bases). Trimming took 2 bases from V and 4 from J, leaving 15 bases between them. CDR1 SGHTA and CDR2 FQGNSA come from the germline V gene. The CDR3 is 16 residues long. CDR3 loop: CASSLSPGERYNEQFF. The DNA for the CDR3 is TGTGCCAGCAGCTTATCCCCAGGGGAAAGGTACAATGAGCAGTTCTTC.

The V gene is TRBV19, the J gene TRBJ2-3; weak D call: TRBD1 (7 bases). Germline loops: CDR1 LNHDA, CDR2 SQIVND (reference sequence). V was shortened by 6 bases and J by 2 bases, with 15 bases between the two germline ends. This CDR3 is 15 amino acids long. The CDR3 loop reads CASSPRGDTTDTQYF. The CDR3 region has the DNA TGTGCCAGTAGCCCCAGGGGGGACACCACAGATACGCAGTATTTT.

The J gene is TRBJ1-2, the V gene TRBV5-5; TRBD1 is a possible D gene (6 bases). The germline V gene has CDR1 SGHKS and CDR2 YYEKEE (reference sequence). Trimming left V 2 bases short and J 2 bases short, with 10 bases between. The CDR3 runs 14 residues. The DNA for the CDR3 is TGTGCCAGCAGCTTCCTTACAGGGAACTATGGCTACACCTTC. Its translation is CASSFLTGNYGYTF.

The chain employs TRBV18 and TRBJ1-5; TRBD1 might be the D (5 bases). The ends were cut back, 5 bases at V and 6 bases at J, with 14 bases in the middle. Germline loops: CDR1 KGHSH, CDR2 LQKENI. The CDR3 has 14 residues. The CDR3 loop is CASSSQGGTQPQHF. CDR3 nucleotides: TGTGCCAGCTCATCCCAGGGAGGGACTCAGCCCCAGCATTTT.

This chain joins TRBV18 and TRBJ1-1, with TRBD1 matching over 7 bases. The CDR3 runs to 14 residues. The germline gives CDR1 KGHSH, CDR2 LQKENI. The trim removed 5 bases at V and 8 bases at J, leaving 11 bases unmatched. This chain's CDR3 is CASSASPGTVEAFF. CDR3 DNA sequence: TGTGCCAGCTCAGCTTCCCCCGGGACAGTGGAAGCTTTCTTT.

This clone was seen just once. The V call is TRBV7-2, the J call TRBJ1-5; 7 nucleotides match TRBD1. This CDR3 has 14 residues. Germline values: CDR1 SGHTA, CDR2 FQGNSA. V lost 5 bases, J lost 6 bases, and 7 bases stayed unmatched. The CDR3 nucleotides are TGTGCCAGCAGCGTACAGGGGATCGGTCAGCCCCAGCATTTT. Translated: CASSVQGIGQPQHF.

This clone has only one observation. The chain uses TRBV5-1 and TRBJ1-1; the D gene is possibly TRBD1 (6 bases). Germline CDR1 and CDR2: SGHRS and YFSETQ. Trimming removed 6 bases from V and 2 bases from J, with 11 bases in between. The CDR3 covers 13 residues. The DNA of the CDR3 is TGCGCCAGCACCCAGGGGAGAAACACTGAAGCTTTCTTT. This gives the protein CASTQGRNTEAFF.

The chain uses TRBV11-2 and TRBJ1-2; D gene uncertain. There are 13 residues in the CDR3. Germline values: CDR1 SGHAT, CDR2 FQNNGV. Trimming left V 0 bases short and J 2 bases short, with 4 bases between. CDR3 DNA: TGTGCCAGCAGCTTAGACGGGAACTATGGCTACACCTTC. Its translation: CASSLDGNYGYTF.

The chain couples TRBV7-2 to TRBJ2-3; 16 nucleotides align to TRBD2. The germline V gene has CDR1 SGHTA and CDR2 FQGNSA. The CDR3 contains 17 residues. After removal of 4 bases from V and 5 bases from J, the junction contained 6 bases not matched to a gene. CDR3 coding DNA: TGTGCCAGCAGCTCCGAAGGGACTAGCGGGGGGGGAGATACGCAGTATTTT. Its protein product is CASSSEGTSGGGDTQYF. The full variable domain, its missing parts supplied by reference TRBV7-2 and TRBJ2-3, is GAGVSQSPSNKVTEKGKDVELRCDPISGHTALYWYRQSLGQGLEFLIYFQGNSAPDKSGLPSDRFSAERTGGSVSTLTIQRTQQEDSAVYLCASSSEGTSGGGDTQYFGPGTRLTVL.

This clone turned up a few times. The J gene is TRBJ1-6, the V gene TRBV7-9, with D uncertain. V shed 5 bases and J shed 7 bases, with 18 bases lying between them. The CDR3 has 16 amino acids. Looked up from germline, CDR1 is SEHNR and CDR2 is FQNEAQ (reference sequence). DNA of the CDR3: TGTGCCAGCAGCCCCCGGGAGGGTACGGAGAATTCACCCCTCCACTTT. Translated: CASSPREGTENSPLHF.

In its sample, this clone was seen once. V and J are TRBV19 and TRBJ2-5; a weak D match, TRBD2 (5 bases). The length of the CDR3 is 15 residues. Deletions cut 7 bases from V and 2 bases from J, with 17 bases between. Germline CDR1 and CDR2: LNHDA and SQIVND (reference sequence). CDR3 sequence: CASKRAPEAQETQYF. CDR3 nucleotides: TGTGCCAGTAAAAGGGCTCCGGAGGCTCAAGAGACCCAGTACTTC. Together with reference TRBV19 and TRBJ2-5, the CDR3 gives the full variable domain: DGGITQSPKYLFRKEGQNVTLSCEQNLNHDAMYWYRQDPGQGLRLIYYSQIVNDFQKGDIAEGYSVSREKKESFPLTVTSAQKNPTAFYLCASKRAPEAQETQYFGPGTRLLVL.

The V gene is TRBV19, the J gene TRBJ2-3, with 10 bases lining up with TRBD2. The CDR3 is made up of 15 amino acids. CDR1 and CDR2 (germline): LNHDA, SQIVND (reference sequence). V was clipped by 7 bases and J by 0 bases; unmatched bases: 4. CDR3 residues: CASTSSGGSTDTQYF. CDR3 sequence (DNA): TGTGCCAGTACTTCTAGCGGGGGTAGCACAGATACGCAGTATTTT. Complete variable domain (other parts from reference TRBV19 and TRBJ2-3): DGGITQSPKYLFRKEGQNVTLSCEQNLNHDAMYWYRQDPGQGLRLIYYSQIVNDFQKGDIAEGYSVSREKKESFPLTVTSAQKNPTAFYLCASTSSGGSTDTQYFGPGTRLTVL.

This clone was recorded a few times. The chain joins TRBV7-9 to TRBJ1-1; D is perhaps TRBD1 (5 bases). V was cut by 1 base and J by 2 bases, with 17 bases left in between. CDR3 length: 17 amino acids. Germline loops: CDR1 SEHNR, CDR2 FQNEAQ (reference sequence). For the CDR3, the DNA is TGTGCCAGCAGCTTAGTTCACATGACAGTTCTAAACACTGAAGCTTTCTTT. Translated: CASSLVHMTVLNTEAFF.

In this sample, this clone turned up a few times. The chain uses TRBV2 and TRBJ1-4, with 8 nucleotides matching TRBD1. Germline assignment: CDR1 SNHLY and CDR2 FYNNEI. The CDR3 is 15 residues long. The J segment lost 3 bases and the V segment lost 6 bases, leaving 6 bases of the junction unmatched. For the CDR3, the DNA is TGTGCCAGCAGCTCAGGGGGCCGGCCTAATGAAAAACTGTTTTTT. Its translation is CASSSGGRPNEKLFF.

This clone occurred once. The chain combines TRBV5-4 with TRBJ1-2, with TRBD1 as a possible D gene (5 bases). CDR3 length: 13 amino acids. The V end lost 5 bases, the J end lost 1 base, and 9 bases lay between the germline ends. Germline lookup yields CDR1 SGHNT and CDR2 YYREEE (reference sequence). The CDR3 is CASRLDSNYGYTF. CDR3 DNA sequence: TGTGCCAGCAGATTAGACAGTAACTATGGCTACACCTTC.

The table lists this clone with a count of one. Written as DNA, the CDR3 is TGCGCCAGCAGAGATAGCGGGGGCCCTGAGGCGCAGTATTTT. It specifies CASRDSGGPEAQYF. This chain connects TRBV5-1 to TRBJ2-3, with TRBD2 matching over 9 bases. The germline CDR1 and CDR2 sequences are SGHRS and YFSETQ. CDR3 size: 14 residues. After removal of 5 bases from V and 10 bases from J, the junction contained 11 bases not matched to a gene.

The chain joins TRBV6-6 to TRBJ1-6; a weak D match, TRBD1 (6 bases). From germline, CDR1 is MNHNY and CDR2 SVGAGI (reference sequence). V lost 6 bases, J lost 8 bases, and 14 bases lay in between. This CDR3 is built from 14 residues. The chain's CDR3 is CASSSTGLDSPLHF. CDR3 sequence (DNA): TGTGCCAGCAGCTCCACAGGGTTGGATTCACCCCTCCACTTT.

This clone was recorded a few times. V gene TRBV5-4 combines with J gene TRBJ2-7, with 8 bases that match TRBD1. The CDR3 extends over 15 amino acids. Germline CDR1 is SGHNT and CDR2 is YYREEE (reference sequence). J was trimmed by 0 bases and V by 2 bases; bases with no gene match: 4. This CDR3 is CASSFQGAASYEQYF. Written as DNA, the CDR3 is TGTGCCAGCAGCTTTCAGGGGGCGGCCTCCTACGAGCAGTACTTC.

In nucleotides, the CDR3 is TGTGCCAGCAGCTTGGACAGGCCGACTGGGACCCAGTACTTC. Its protein is CASSLDRPTGTQYF. This chain links TRBV7-9 with TRBJ2-5; 7 bases map to TRBD1. Trimming at V came to 3 bases and at J to 7 bases, leaving 8 bases not matched to a gene. Germline CDR1 and CDR2: SEHNR and FQNEAQ (reference sequence). The CDR3 length is 14 residues. Together with reference TRBV7-9 and TRBJ2-5, the CDR3 gives the full variable domain: DTGVSQNPRHKITKRGQNVTFRCDPISEHNRLYWYRQTLGQGPEFLTYFQNEAQLEKSRLLSDRFSAERPKGSFSTLEIQRTEQGDSAMYLCASSLDRPTGTQYFGPGTRLLVL.

The chain carries TRBV11-2 and TRBJ1-1, with D hard to call. The CDR3 loop spans 13 amino acids. With 1 base removed from V and 5 bases from J, the gap between germline ends came to 8 bases. Germline-derived CDR1 and CDR2 are SGHAT and FQNNGV. CDR3 amino acids: CASSLVRETEAFF. CDR3 bases: TGTGCCAGCAGCTTAGTGAGGGAGACTGAAGCTTTCTTT.

The chain links TRBV18 to TRBJ2-1; a possible D gene is TRBD1 (6 bases). V shed 3 bases and J shed 7 bases, with 13 bases lying between them. The CDR3 length is 14 residues. Germline V gene sequence: CDR1 KGHSH, CDR2 LQKENI. The CDR3 region is CASSPGASPNEQFF. In DNA form, the CDR3 reads TGTGCCAGCTCACCGGGGGCGAGCCCGAATGAGCAGTTCTTC.

The V gene is TRBV29-1, the J gene TRBJ2-3; 11 bases map to TRBD2. Trimming took 6 bases from V and 5 from J; bases not matched to a gene: 10. Germline lookup yields CDR1 SQVTM and CDR2 ANQGSEA. The CDR3 is 15 amino acids. DNA for the CDR3: TGCAGCGTCCGTATTCTAGCGGGGGGAGGAGATACGCAGTATTTT. As protein: CSVRILAGGGDTQYF.

This clone was counted only a few times. The chain links TRBV7-6 to TRBJ1-1; no clear D gene. V was clipped by 4 bases and J by 1 base, with 7 bases between them. The germline V gene encodes CDR1 SGHVS and CDR2 FNYEAQ. The CDR3 spans 13 residues. The CDR3 DNA reads as TGTGCCAGCAGCTCGGCGGAGAACACTGAAGCTTTCTTT. This codes for CASSSAENTEAFF.

V gene TRBV2 combines with J gene TRBJ1-1, with D perhaps TRBD1 (6 bases). Germline loops: CDR1 SNHLY, CDR2 FYNNEI. This CDR3 is 15 amino acids long. Trimming removed 8 bases at V and 4 bases at J, with 20 bases between. The CDR3 bases are TGTGCCAGCCTCGAGGACGGGGGGGCAAGCACTGAAGCTTTCTTT. Its protein is CASLEDGGASTEAFF. The full variable domain, its missing parts supplied by reference TRBV2 and TRBJ1-1, is EPEVTQTPSHQVTQMGQEVILRCVPISNHLYFYWYRQILGQKVEFLVSFYNNEISEKSEIFDDQFSVERPDGSNFTLKIRSTKLEDSAMYFCASLEDGGASTEAFFGQGTRLTVV.